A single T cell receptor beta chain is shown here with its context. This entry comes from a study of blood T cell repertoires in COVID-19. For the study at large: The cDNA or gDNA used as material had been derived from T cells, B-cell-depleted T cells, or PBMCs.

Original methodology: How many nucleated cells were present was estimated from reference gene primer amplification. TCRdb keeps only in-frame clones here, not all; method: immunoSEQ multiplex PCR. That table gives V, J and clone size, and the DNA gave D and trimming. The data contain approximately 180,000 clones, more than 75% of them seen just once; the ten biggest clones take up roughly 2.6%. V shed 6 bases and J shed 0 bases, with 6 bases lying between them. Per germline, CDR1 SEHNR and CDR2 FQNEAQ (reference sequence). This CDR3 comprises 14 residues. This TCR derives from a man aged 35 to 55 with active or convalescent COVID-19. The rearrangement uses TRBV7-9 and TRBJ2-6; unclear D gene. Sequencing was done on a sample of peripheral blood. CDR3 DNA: TGTGCCAGCAGTCAACTCTCTGGGGCCAACGTCCTGACTTTC. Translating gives CASSQLSGANVLTF.